This passage covers 5 T cell receptor beta chains from one sample sequenced in a study of cytomegalovirus exposure and HLA in healthy donors. Vbeta (60) and Jbeta (13) primers were used in the PCR. TCRdb's copy holds only in-frame clones and misses some; the assay was immunoSEQ multiplex PCR. The sample lists around 200,000 clones; approximately 81% were seen once. Sequencing input: PBMCs. These receptors were collected from a woman aged 50 to 65 in good health and CMV-seronegative.

This sequence joins TRBV15 and TRBJ2-7, with 7 bases lining up with TRBD2. Trimming cost V 0 bases and J 2 bases; bases outside gene matches: 13. The CDR3 consists of 18 residues. The germline V gene encodes CDR1 LNHNV and CDR2 YYDKDF (reference sequence). CDR3 sequence reads: CATSRDPPGLGGTYEQYF. The CDR3 bases are TGTGCCACCAGCAGAGATCCCCCCGGACTAGGCGGGACCTACGAGCAGTACTTC.

This sequence joins TRBV28 and TRBJ2-4; 7 bases agree with TRBD2. The CDR3 loop spans 18 amino acids. J lost 0 bases, V lost 6 bases, and 14 bases had no gene match. Germline V gene lookup returns CDR1 MDHEN and CDR2 SYDVKM. The CDR3 reads CASSQRDWRSLAKNIQYF. CDR3 nucleotides: TGTGCCAGCAGCCAGCGGGACTGGCGATCTCTAGCCAAAAACATTCAGTACTTC.

V is TRBV5-1 and J is TRBJ2-5; 9 bases line up with TRBD1. V was pared by 4 bases and J by 0 bases, with 7 bases of the junction left unmatched. Germline-derived CDR1 and CDR2 are SGHRS and YFSETQ. CDR3 length equals 16 residues. In nucleotides, the CDR3 is TGCGCCAGCAGCGGAACTGGACAGGGGAACCAAGAGACCCAGTACTTC. It encodes CASSGTGQGNQETQYF.

The gene calls are TRBV5-1 and TRBJ1-2; 7 nucleotides line up with TRBD1. This CDR3 has 13 amino acids. V lost 0 bases and J lost 8; bases outside the gene matches: 4. Per germline, CDR1 SGHRS and CDR2 YFSETQ. CDR3 amino acids: CASSLDRGRGYTF. The CDR3, as DNA: TGCGCCAGCAGCTTGGACAGGGGAAGGGGCTACACCTTC.

The chain is built from TRBV19 and TRBJ2-7; 8 positions match TRBD1. The CDR3 is 14 residues long. J gave up 2 bases and V 5 bases, and 5 bases lay outside the gene matches. The germline V gene has CDR1 LNHDA and CDR2 SQIVND (reference sequence). CDR3 nucleotides: TGTGCCAGTAGTCAGCAGGGGGCTACCTACGAGCAGTACTTC. This gives the protein CASSQQGATYEQYF.